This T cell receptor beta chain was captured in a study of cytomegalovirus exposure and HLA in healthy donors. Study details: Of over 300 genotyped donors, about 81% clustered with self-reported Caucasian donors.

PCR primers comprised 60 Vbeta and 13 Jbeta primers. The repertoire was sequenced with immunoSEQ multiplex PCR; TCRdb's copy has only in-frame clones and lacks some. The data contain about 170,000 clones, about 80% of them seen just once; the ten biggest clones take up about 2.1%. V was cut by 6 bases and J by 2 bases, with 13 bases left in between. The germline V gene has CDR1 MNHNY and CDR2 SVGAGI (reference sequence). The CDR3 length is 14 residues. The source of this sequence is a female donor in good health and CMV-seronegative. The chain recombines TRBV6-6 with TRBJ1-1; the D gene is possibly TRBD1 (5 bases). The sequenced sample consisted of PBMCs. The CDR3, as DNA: TGTGCCAGCAGATATAAGACAGTTAACACTGAAGCTTTCTTT. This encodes CASRYKTVNTEAFF.